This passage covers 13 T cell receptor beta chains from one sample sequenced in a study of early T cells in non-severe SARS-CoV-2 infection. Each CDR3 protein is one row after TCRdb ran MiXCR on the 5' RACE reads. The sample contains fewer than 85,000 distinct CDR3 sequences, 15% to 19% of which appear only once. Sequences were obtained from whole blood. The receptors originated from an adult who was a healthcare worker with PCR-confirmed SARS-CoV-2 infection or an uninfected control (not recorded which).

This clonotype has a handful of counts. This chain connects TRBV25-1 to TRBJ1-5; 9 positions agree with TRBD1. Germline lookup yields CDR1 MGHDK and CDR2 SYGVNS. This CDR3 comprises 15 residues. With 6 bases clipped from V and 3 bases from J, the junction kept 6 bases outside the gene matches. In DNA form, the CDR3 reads TGTGCCAGCAGCCCGGGACAGGGTTACAATCAGCCCCAGCATTTT. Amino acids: CASSPGQGYNQPQHF.

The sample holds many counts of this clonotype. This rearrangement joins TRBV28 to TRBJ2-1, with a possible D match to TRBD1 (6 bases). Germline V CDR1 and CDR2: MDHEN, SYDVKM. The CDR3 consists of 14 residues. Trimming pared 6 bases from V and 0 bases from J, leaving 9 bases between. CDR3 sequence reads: CASRRTDSYNEQFF. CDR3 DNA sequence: TGTGCCAGCAGGCGGACAGACTCCTACAATGAGCAGTTCTTC.

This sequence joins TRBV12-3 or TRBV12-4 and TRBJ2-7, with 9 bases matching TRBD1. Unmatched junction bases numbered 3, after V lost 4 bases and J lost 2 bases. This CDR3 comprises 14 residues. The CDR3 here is CASSSGQGPYEQYF. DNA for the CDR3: TGTGCCAGCAGTTCGGGACAGGGTCCCTACGAGCAGTACTTC.

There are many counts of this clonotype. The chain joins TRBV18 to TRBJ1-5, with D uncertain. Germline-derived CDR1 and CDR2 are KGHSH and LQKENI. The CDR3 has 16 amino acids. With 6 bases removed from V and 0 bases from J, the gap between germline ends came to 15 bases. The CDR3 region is CASSLRATGSNQPQHF. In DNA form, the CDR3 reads TGTGCCAGCTCGCTTAGAGCGACGGGTAGCAATCAGCCCCAGCATTTT.

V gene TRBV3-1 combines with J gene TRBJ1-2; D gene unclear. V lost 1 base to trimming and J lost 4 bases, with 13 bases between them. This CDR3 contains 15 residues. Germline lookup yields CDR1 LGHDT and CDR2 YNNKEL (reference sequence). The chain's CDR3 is CASSQGAPDGYGYTF. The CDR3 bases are TGTGCCAGCAGCCAAGGAGCCCCCGATGGCTATGGCTACACCTTC.

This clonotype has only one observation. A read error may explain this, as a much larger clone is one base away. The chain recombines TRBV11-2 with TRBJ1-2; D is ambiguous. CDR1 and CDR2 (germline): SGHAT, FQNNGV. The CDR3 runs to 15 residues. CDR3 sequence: CASSLGEISNYRYTF. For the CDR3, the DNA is TGTGCCAGCAGCTTAGGAGAGATCTCTAACTATCGCTACACCTTC.

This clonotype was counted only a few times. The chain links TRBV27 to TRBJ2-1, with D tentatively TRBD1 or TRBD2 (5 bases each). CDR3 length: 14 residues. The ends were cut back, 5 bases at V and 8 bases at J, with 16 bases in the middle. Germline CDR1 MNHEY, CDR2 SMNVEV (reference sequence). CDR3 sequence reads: CASSQGPEGYEQFF. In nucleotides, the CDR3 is TGTGCCAGCAGTCAGGGACCCGAAGGGTATGAGCAGTTCTTC.

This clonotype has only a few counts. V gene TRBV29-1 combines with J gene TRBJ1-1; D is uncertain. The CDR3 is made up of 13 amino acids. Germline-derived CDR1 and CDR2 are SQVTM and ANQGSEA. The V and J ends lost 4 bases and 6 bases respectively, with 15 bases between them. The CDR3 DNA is TGCAGCGTTGCGGATGGTCAGGCCCCTGAAGCTTTCTTT. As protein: CSVADGQAPEAFF.

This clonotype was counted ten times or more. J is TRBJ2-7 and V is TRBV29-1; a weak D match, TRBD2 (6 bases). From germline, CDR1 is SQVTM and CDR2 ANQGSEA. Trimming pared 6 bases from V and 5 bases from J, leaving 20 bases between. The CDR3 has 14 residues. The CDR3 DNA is TGCAGCGTCACCCCGCGGGGAGGAGCGGACGAGCAGTACTTC. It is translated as CSVTPRGGADEQYF.

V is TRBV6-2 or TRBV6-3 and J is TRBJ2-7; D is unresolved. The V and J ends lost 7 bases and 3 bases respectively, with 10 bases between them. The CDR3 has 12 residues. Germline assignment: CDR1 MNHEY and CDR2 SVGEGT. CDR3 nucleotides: TGTGCCAGCACTAAAAAGCACTACGAGCAGTACTTC. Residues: CASTKKHYEQYF.

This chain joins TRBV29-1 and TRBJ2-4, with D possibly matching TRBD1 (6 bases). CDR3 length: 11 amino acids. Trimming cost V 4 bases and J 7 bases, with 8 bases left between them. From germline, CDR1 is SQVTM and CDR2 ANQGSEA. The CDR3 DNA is TGCAGCGTTGCCACAGGGAACATTCAGTACTTC. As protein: CSVATGNIQYF.

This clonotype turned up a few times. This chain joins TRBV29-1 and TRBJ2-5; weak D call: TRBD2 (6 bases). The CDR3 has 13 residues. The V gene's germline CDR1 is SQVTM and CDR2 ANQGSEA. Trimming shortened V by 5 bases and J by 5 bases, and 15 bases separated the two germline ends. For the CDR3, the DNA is TGCAGCGTTTCGACGGGAGCCGGCGAGACCCAGTACTTC. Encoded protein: CSVSTGAGETQYF.

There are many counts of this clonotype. CDR3: CAWRLPGLAEAFF. In DNA, the CDR3 is TGTGCCTGGAGATTACCGGGGCTAGCTGAAGCTTTCTTT. The genes are TRBV30 and TRBJ1-1, with D possibly TRBD1 on 5 matching bases. CDR3 length: 13 residues. V lost 3 bases and J lost 6, with 14 bases in between. Germline CDR1 reads GTSNPN; CDR2 reads SVGIG (reference sequence).